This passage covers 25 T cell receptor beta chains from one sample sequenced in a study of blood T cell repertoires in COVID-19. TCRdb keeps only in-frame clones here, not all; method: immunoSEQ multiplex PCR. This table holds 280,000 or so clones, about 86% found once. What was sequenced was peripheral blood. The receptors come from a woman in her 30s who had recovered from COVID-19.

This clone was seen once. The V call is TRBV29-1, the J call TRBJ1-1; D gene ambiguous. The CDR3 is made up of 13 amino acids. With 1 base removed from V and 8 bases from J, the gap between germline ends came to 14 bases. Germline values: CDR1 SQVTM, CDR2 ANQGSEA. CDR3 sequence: CSVEGRLRREAFF. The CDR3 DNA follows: TGCAGCGTTGAAGGGAGATTAAGAAGGGAAGCTTTCTTT.

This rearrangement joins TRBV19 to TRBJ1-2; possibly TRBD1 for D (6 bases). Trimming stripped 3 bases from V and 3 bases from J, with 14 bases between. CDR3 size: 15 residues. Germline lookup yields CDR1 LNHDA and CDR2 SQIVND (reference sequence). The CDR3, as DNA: TGTGCCAGTAGTATCTATACCAGGGGTGACTATGGCTACACCTTC. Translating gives CASSIYTRGDYGYTF. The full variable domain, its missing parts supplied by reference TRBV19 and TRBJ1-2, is DGGITQSPKYLFRKEGQNVTLSCEQNLNHDAMYWYRQDPGQGLRLIYYSQIVNDFQKGDIAEGYSVSREKKESFPLTVTSAQKNPTAFYLCASSIYTRGDYGYTFGSGTRLTVV.

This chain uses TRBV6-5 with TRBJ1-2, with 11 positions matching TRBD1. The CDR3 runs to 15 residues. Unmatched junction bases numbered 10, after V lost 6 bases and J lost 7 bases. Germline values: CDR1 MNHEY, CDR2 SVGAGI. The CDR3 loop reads CASSRTDRGQVGYTF. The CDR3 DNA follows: TGTGCCAGCAGCCGCACGGACAGGGGGCAGGTTGGCTACACCTTC.

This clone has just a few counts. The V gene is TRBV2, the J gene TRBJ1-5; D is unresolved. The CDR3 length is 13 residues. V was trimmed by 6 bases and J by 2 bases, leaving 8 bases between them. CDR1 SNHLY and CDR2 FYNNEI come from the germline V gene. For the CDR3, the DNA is TGTGCCAGCAGGGACTCCCGCAATCAGCCCCAGCATTTT. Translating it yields CASRDSRNQPQHF.

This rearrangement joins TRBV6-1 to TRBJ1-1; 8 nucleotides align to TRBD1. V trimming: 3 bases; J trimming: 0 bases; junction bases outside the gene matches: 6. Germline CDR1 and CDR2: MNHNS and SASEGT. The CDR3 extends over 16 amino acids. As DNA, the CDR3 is TGTGCCAGCAGTGATTGGACAGGGTACATGAACACTGAAGCTTTCTTT. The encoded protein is CASSDWTGYMNTEAFF.

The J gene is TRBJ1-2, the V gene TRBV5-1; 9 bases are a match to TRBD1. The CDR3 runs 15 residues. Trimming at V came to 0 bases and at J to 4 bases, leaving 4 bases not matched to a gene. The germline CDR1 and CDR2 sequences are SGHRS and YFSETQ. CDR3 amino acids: CASSLGDRAAYGYTF. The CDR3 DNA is TGCGCCAGCAGCTTGGGGGACAGGGCGGCCTATGGCTACACCTTC.

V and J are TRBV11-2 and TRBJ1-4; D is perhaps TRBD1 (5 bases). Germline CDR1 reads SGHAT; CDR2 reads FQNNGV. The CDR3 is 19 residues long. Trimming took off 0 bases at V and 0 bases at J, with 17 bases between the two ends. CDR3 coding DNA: TGTGCCAGCAGCTTAGATTCAAGAGCAGGGATTACAACTAATGAAAAACTGTTTTTT. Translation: CASSLDSRAGITTNEKLFF.

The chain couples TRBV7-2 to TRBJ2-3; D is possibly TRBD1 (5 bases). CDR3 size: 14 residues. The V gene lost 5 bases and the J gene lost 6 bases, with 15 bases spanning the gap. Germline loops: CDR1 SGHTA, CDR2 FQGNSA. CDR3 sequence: CASSRVLWGDTQYF. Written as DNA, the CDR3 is TGTGCCAGCAGCCGGGTACTATGGGGCGATACGCAGTATTTT.

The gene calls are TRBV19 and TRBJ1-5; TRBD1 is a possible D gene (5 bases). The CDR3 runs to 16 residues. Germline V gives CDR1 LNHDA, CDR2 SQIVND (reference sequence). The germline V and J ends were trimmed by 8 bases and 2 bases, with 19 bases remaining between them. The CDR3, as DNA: TGTGCCAGTGGAGACAGCCTCGGAAGGGGCAATCAGCCCCAGCATTTT. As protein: CASGDSLGRGNQPQHF. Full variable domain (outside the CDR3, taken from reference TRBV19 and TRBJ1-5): DGGITQSPKYLFRKEGQNVTLSCEQNLNHDAMYWYRQDPGQGLRLIYYSQIVNDFQKGDIAEGYSVSREKKESFPLTVTSAQKNPTAFYLCASGDSLGRGNQPQHFGDGTRLSIL.

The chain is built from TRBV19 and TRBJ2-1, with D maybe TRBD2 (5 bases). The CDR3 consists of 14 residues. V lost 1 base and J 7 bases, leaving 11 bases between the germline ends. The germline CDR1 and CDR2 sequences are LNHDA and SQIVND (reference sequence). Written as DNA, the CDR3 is TGTGCCAGTAGTATAGTTAGCCTAGCTAATGAGCAGTTCTTC. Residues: CASSIVSLANEQFF.

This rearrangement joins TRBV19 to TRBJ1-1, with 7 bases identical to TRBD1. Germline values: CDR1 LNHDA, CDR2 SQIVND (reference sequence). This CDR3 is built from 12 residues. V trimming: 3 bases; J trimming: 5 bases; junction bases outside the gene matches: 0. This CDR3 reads CASSMTGTEAFF. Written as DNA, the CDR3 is TGTGCCAGTAGTATGACAGGGACTGAAGCTTTCTTT.

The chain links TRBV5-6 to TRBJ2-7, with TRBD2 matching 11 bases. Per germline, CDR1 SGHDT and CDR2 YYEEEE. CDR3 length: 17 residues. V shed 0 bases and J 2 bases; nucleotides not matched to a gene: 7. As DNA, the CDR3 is TGTGCCAGCAGCTTGGCCCGACTAGCGGGGACTACCTACGAGCAGTACTTC. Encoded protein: CASSLARLAGTTYEQYF.

In nucleotides, the CDR3 is TGTGCCAGCAGCTTATCCCCGAGTCAGCCCCAGCATTTT. Its translation: CASSLSPSQPQHF. This sequence joins TRBV11-2 and TRBJ1-5, with D unresolved. The CDR3 consists of 13 residues. In germline, CDR1 is SGHAT, CDR2 FQNNGV. V lost 2 bases and J lost 6, with 8 bases in between.

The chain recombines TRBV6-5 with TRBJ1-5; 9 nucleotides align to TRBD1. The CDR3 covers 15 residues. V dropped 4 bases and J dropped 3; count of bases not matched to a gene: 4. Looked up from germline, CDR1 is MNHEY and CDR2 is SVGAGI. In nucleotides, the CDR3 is TGTGCCAGCAGTTCACAGGGGGCGGTCAATCAGCCCCAGCATTTT. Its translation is CASSSQGAVNQPQHF.

The CDR3 sequence: CSVGEYGYTF. CDR3 DNA sequence: TGCAGTGTAGGGGAATATGGCTACACCTTC. The rearrangement uses TRBV20-1 and TRBJ1-2, with D perhaps TRBD1 (5 bases). Trimming shortened V by 7 bases and J by 5 bases, and 8 bases separated the two germline ends. The CDR3 runs 10 residues. Looked up from germline, CDR1 is DFQATT and CDR2 is SNEGSKA (reference sequence).

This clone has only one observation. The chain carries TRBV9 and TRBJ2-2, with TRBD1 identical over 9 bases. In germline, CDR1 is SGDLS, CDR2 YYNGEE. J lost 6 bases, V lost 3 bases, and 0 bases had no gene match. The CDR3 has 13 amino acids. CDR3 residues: CASSGQGAGELFF. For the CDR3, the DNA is TGTGCCAGCAGCGGACAGGGGGCCGGGGAGCTGTTTTTT.

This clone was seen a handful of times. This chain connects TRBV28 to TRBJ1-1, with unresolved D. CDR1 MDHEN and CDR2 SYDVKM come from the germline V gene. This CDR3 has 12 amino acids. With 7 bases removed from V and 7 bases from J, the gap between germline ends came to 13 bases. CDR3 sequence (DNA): TGTGCCAGCAAAAGGGAGACAATTGAAGCTTTCTTT. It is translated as CASKRETIEAFF.

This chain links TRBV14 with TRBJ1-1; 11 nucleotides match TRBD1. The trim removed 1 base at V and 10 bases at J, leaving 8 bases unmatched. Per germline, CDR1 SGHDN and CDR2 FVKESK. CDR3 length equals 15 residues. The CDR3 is CASSQAIGTGGSAFF. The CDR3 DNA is TGTGCCAGCAGCCAAGCTATTGGGACAGGGGGGTCAGCTTTCTTT.

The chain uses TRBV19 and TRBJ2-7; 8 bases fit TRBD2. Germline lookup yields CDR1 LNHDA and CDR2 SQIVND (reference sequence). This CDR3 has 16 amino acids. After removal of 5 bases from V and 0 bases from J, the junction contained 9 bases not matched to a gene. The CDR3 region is CASSSTGGSSSYEQYF. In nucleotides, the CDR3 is TGTGCCAGTAGTTCAACGGGGGGGTCAAGCTCCTACGAGCAGTACTTC.

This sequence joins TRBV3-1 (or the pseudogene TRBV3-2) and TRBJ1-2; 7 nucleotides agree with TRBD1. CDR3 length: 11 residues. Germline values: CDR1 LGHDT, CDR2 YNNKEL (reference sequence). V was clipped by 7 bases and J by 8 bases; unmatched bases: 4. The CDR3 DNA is TGTGCCAGCACCCCGGGACAGGGCTACACCTTC. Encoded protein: CASTPGQGYTF.

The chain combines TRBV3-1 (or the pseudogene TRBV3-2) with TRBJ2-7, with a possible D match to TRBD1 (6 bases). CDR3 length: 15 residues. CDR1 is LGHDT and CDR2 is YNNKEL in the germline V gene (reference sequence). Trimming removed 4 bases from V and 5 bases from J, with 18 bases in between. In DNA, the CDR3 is TGTGCCAGCAGCCTCGGCTTAAACAGGGACCACGAGCAGTACTTC. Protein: CASSLGLNRDHEQYF.

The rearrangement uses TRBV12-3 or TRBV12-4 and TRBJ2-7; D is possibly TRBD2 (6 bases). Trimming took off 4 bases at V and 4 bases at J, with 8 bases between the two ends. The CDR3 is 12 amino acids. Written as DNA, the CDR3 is TGTGCCAGCAGTTGGGGACTTTACGAGCAGTACTTC. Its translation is CASSWGLYEQYF.

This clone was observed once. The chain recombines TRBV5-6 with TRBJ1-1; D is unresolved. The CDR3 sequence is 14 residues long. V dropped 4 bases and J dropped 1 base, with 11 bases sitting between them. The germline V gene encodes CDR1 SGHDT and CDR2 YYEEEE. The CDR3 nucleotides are TGTGCCAGCAGCCTCCCGGGAAAGAACACTGAAGCTTTCTTT. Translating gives CASSLPGKNTEAFF.

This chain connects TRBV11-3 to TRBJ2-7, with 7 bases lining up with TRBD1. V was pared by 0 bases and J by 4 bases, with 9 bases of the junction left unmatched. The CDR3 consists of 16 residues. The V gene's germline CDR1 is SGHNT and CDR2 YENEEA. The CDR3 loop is CASSLDRDSGLYEQYF. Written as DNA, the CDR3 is TGTGCCAGCAGCTTAGATCGGGACAGTGGGCTATACGAGCAGTACTTC. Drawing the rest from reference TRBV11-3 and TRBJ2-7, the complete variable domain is EAGVVQSPRYKIIEKKQPVAFWCNPISGHNTLYWYLQNLGQGPELLIRYENEEAVDDSQLPKDRFSAERLKGVDSTLKIQPAELGDSAVYLCASSLDRDSGLYEQYFGPGTRLTVT.

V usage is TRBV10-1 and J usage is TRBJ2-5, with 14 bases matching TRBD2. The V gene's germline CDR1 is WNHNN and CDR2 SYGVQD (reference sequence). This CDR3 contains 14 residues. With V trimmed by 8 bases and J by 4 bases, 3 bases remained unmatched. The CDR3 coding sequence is TGCGCCAGCGGGACTAGCGGGGGTCGAGAGACCCAGTACTTC. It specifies CASGTSGGRETQYF.